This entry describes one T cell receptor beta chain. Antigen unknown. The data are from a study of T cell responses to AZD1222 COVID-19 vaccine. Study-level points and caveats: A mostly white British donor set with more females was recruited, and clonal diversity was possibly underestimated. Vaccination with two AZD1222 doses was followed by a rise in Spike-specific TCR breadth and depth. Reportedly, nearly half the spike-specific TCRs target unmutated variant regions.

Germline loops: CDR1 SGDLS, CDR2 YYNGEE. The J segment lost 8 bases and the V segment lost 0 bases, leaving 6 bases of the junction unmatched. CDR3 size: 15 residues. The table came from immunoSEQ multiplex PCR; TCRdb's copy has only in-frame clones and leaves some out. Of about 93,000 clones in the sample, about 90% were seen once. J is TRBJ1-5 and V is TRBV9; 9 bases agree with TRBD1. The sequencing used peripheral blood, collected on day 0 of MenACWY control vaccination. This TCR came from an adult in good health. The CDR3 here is CASSVGGQGREPQHF. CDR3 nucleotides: TGTGCCAGCAGCGTAGGAGGACAGGGGAGGGAGCCCCAGCATTTT. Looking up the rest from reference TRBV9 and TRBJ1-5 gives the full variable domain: DSGVTQTPKHLITATGQRVTLRCSPRSGDLSVYWYQQSLDQGLQFLIQYYNGEERAKGNILERFSAQQFPDLHSELNLSSLELGDSALYFCASSVGGQGREPQHFGDGTRLSIL.